This note documents a single T cell receptor beta chain sequence. Sequencing used immunoSEQ multiplex PCR; TCRdb keeps in-frame clones, though not all of them. The table has around 340,000 clones, 89% seen once; the top ten hold just under 4%. The V end was cut by 4 bases, the J end by 7 bases, with 14 bases between. There are 13 residues in the CDR3. The germline CDR1 and CDR2 sequences are SGHNT and YYREEE (reference sequence). The data were obtained in a study of blood T cell repertoires in COVID-19. Sequencing used peripheral blood. This receptor was obtained from a woman aged 55-75 years with COVID-19, enrolled during active disease. V gene TRBV5-4 combines with J gene TRBJ1-2, with TRBD1 as a possible D gene (6 bases). In nucleotides, the CDR3 is TGTGCCAGCAGCCCACAGGGCCCAGGTGGCTACACCTTC. Encoded protein: CASSPQGPGGYTF.